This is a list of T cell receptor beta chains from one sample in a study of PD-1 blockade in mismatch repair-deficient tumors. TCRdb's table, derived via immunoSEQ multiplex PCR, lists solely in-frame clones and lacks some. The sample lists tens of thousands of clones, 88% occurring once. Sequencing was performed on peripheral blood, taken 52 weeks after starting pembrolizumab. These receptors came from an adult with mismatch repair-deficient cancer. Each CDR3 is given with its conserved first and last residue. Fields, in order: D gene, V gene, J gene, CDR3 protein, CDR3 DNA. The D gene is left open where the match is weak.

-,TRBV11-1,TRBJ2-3,CASSSPRSTPGPDTQYF,TGTGCCAGCAGTTCCCCCCGGTCCACCCCCGGCCCAGATACGCAGTATTTT
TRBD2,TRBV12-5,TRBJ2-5,CASGLPGGGETQYF,TGTGCTAGTGGTCTCCCTGGGGGAGGGGAGACCCAGTACTTC
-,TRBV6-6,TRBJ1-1,CAAKGGPNTEAFF,TGTGCCGCCAAGGGGGGGCCGAACACTGAAGCTTTCTTT
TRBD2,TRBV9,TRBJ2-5,CASSVGLRAGDKETQYF,TGTGCCAGCAGCGTAGGATTGCGAGCGGGAGACAAAGAGACCCAGTACTTC
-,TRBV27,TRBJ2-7,CASSLSGAYEQYF,TGTGCCAGCAGTTTATCTGGGGCCTACGAGCAGTACTTC
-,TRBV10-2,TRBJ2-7,CASRSATSYEQYF,TGCGCCAGCAGGTCGGCGACCTCCTACGAGCAGTACTTC
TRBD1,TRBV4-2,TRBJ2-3,CASSQGTGSTDTQYF,TGTGCCAGCAGCCAAGGGACAGGGAGCACAGATACGCAGTATTTT
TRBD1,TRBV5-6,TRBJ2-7,CASSGTGTGPPREQYF,TGTGCCAGCAGCGGTACAGGGACAGGCCCTCCTAGGGAGCAGTACTTC
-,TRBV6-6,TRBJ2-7,CASSYSGGPGYEQYF,TGTGCCAGCAGTTATTCCGGGGGCCCCGGCTACGAGCAGTACTTC
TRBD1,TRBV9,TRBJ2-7,CASSVGPRGPVYEQYF,TGTGCCAGCAGCGTAGGACCGAGGGGGCCCGTCTACGAGCAGTACTTC
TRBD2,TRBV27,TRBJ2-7,CASSLKREYEQYF,TGTGCCAGCAGTTTGAAGCGGGAGTACGAGCAGTACTTC
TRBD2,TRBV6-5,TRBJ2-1,CASSYGASGSTGEQFF,TGTGCCAGCAGTTACGGGGCTAGCGGGAGTACGGGTGAGCAGTTCTTC